The rows below give T cell receptor beta chains drawn from one sample of a study of OX40 agonist ivuxolimab in advanced cancers. Produced via immunoSEQ multiplex PCR; TCRdb's table is partial and in-frame only. Seen here are about 50,000 clones, 84% observed once, and the top ten hold about 0.69%. Sequenced material: CD4+ or CD8+ T cells sorted from blood, taken in a trial of the OX40 agonist ivuxolimab. All receptors derive from an adult with an advanced solid tumor such as melanoma, head and neck, liver or kidney cancer. Both conserved end residues are trimmed from each CDR3. The D gene is left open where the match is weak.

V gene: TRBV19
D gene: -
J gene: TRBJ2-2
CDR3 protein: ASMRGPNTGELF

V gene: TRBV5-1
D gene: -
J gene: TRBJ2-7
CDR3 protein: ASSARGYEQY

V gene: TRBV27
D gene: -
J gene: TRBJ2-7
CDR3 protein: ASSLRPLAFHYEQY

V gene: TRBV7-2
D gene: -
J gene: TRBJ1-4
CDR3 protein: ASSSSGSSNEKLF

V gene: TRBV27
D gene: -
J gene: TRBJ2-2
CDR3 protein: ASSSSPGELF

V gene: TRBV7-8
D gene: -
J gene: TRBJ1-1
CDR3 protein: ASSLVGGSSEAF

V gene: TRBV15
D gene: -
J gene: TRBJ1-1
CDR3 protein: ATSRDYSAKGAF

V gene: TRBV5-1
D gene: -
J gene: TRBJ1-6
CDR3 protein: ASSLGQYNSPLH

V gene: TRBV7-9
D gene: TRBD2
J gene: TRBJ2-7
CDR3 protein: ASSSRPGLAGGHPY

V gene: TRBV4-2
D gene: TRBD1
J gene: TRBJ2-3
CDR3 protein: ASSQRGQGSTDTQY

V gene: TRBV30
D gene: -
J gene: TRBJ1-2
CDR3 protein: AWRSERASKDT

V gene: TRBV5-1
D gene: -
J gene: TRBJ1-5
CDR3 protein: ASSLTGNGQPQH

V gene: TRBV27
D gene: TRBD1
J gene: TRBJ1-6
CDR3 protein: ASSITTGDPYNSPLH

V gene: TRBV28
D gene: -
J gene: TRBJ2-3
CDR3 protein: ASTAGGFGTDTQY

V gene: TRBV28
D gene: -
J gene: TRBJ1-2
CDR3 protein: ASSLTGGQSGYT